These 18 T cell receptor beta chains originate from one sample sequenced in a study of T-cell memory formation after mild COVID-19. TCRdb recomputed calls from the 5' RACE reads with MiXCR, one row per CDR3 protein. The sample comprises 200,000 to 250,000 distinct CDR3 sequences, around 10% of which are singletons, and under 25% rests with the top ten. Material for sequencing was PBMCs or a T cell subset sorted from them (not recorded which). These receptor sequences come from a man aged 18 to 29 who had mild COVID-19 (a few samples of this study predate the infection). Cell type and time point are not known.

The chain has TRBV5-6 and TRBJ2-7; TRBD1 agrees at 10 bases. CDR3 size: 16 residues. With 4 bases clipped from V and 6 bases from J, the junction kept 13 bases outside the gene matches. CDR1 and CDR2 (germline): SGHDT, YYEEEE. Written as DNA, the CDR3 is TGTGCCAGCAGCAGGGACAGGGGCTCTATCCTACTCGAGCAGTACTTC. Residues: CASSRDRGSILLEQYF.

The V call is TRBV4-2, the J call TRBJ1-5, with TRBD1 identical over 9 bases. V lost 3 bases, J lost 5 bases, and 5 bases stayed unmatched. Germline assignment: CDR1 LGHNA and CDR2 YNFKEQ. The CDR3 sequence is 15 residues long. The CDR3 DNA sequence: TGTGCCAGCAGCCACCCGGACAGGGGACATCAGCCCCAGCATTTT. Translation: CASSHPDRGHQPQHF.

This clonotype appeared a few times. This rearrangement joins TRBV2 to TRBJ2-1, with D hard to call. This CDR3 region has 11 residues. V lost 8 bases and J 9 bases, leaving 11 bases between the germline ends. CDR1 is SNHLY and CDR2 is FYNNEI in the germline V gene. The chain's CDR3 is CASVPSTEQFF. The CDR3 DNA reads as TGTGCCAGCGTACCCTCCACTGAGCAGTTCTTC.

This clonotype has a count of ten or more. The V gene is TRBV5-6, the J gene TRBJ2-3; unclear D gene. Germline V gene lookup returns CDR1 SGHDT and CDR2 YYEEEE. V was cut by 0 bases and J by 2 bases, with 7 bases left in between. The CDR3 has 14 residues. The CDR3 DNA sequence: TGTGCCAGCAGCTTGGTTCCGGCCACAGATACGCAGTATTTT. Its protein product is CASSLVPATDTQYF.

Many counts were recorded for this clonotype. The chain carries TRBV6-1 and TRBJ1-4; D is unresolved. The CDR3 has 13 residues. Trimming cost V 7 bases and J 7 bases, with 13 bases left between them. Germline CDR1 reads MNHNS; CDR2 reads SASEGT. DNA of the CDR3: TGTGCCAGCACTAGGGTTTGGGCTGAAAAACTGTTTTTT. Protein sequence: CASTRVWAEKLFF.

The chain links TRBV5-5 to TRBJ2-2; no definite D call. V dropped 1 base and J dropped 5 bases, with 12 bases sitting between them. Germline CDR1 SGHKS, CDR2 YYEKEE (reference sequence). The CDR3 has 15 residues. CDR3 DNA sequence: TGTGCCAGCAGCTTGCGTGTGGGCGAAACCGGGGAGCTGTTTTTT. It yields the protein CASSLRVGETGELFF.

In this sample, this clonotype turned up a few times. Here the CDR3 reads CASSYSRVHEQFF. CDR3 DNA sequence: TGTGCCAGCAGTTATTCTCGGGTCCATGAGCAGTTCTTC. The chain is built from TRBV6-5 and TRBJ2-1; D remains ambiguous. Trimming removed 3 bases from V and 8 bases from J, with 11 bases in between. Germline V gene sequence: CDR1 MNHEY, CDR2 SVGAGI. The CDR3 totals 13 residues.

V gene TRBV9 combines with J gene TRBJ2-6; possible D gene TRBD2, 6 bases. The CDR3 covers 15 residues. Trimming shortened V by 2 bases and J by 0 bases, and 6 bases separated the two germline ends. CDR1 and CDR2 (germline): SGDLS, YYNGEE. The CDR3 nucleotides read TGTGCCAGCAGCGTGGGGGGCTCTGGGGCCAACGTCCTGACTTTC. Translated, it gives CASSVGGSGANVLTF.

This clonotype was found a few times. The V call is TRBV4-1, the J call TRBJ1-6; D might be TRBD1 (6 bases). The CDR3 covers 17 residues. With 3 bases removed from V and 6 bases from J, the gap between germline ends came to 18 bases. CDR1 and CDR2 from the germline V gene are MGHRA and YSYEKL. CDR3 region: CASSQVQQGMGNSPLHF. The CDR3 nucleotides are TGCGCCAGCAGCCAGGTACAACAGGGTATGGGTAATTCACCCCTCCACTTT.

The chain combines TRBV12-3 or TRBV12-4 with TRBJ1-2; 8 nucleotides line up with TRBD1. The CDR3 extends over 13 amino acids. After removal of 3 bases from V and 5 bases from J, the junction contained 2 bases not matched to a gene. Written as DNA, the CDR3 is TGTGCCAGCAGTTTCAGGGGGCAATATGGCTACACCTTC. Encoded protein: CASSFRGQYGYTF.

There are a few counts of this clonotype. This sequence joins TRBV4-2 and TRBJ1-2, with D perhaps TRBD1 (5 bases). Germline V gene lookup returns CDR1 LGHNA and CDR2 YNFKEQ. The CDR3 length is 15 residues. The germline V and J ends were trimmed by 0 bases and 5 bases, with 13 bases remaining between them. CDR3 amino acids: CASSQDSGTYYGYTF. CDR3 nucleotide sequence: TGTGCCAGCAGCCAAGATAGCGGGACTTATTATGGCTACACCTTC.

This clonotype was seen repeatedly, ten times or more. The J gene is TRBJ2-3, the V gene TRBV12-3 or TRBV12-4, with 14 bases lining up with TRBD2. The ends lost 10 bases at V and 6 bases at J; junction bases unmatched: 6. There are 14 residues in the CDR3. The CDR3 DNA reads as TGTGCCACCCGACTAGCGGGGGGGCCGGATACGCAGTATTTT. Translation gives CATRLAGGPDTQYF.

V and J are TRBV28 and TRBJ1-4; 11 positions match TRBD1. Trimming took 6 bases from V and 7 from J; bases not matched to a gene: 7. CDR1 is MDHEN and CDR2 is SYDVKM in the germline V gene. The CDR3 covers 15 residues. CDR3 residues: CASSRGQGAGEKLFF. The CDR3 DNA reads TGTGCCAGCAGCCGCGGACAGGGGGCCGGTGAAAAACTGTTTTTT.

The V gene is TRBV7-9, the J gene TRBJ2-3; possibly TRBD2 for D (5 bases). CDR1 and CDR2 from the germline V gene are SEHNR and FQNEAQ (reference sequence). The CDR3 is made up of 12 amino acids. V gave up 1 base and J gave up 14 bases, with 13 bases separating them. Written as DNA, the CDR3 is TGTGCCAGCAGCTTAGGAGGGCCAAGCGGGTATTTT. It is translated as CASSLGGPSGYF.

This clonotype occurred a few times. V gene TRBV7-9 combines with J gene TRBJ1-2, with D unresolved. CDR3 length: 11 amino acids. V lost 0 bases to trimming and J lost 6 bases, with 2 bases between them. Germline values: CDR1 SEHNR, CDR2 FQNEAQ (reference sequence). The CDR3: CASSLADGYTF. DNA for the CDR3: TGTGCCAGCAGCTTAGCTGATGGCTACACCTTC.

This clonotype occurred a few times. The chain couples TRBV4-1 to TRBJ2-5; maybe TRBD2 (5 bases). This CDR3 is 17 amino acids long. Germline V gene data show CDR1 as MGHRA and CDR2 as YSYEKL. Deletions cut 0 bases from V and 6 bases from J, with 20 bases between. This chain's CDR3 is CASSQEGGRTAGKTQYF. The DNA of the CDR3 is TGCGCCAGCAGCCAAGAGGGTGGTCGGACGGCGGGCAAGACCCAGTACTTC.

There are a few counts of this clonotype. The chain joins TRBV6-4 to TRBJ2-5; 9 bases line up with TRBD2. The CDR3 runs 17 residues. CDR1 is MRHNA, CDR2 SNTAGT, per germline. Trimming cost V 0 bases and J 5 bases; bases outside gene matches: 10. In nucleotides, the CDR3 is TGTGCCAGCAGTGACTCGAGGTCTAGCGGGGCCCGGGAGACCCAGTACTTC. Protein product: CASSDSRSSGARETQYF.

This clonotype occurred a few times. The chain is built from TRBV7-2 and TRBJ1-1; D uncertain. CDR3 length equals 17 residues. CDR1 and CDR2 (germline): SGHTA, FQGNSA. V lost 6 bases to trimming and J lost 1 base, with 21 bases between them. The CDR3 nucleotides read TGTGCCAGCAGGCTACCTGGGTCTTCAGAGTCGAACACTGAAGCTTTCTTT. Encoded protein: CASRLPGSSESNTEAFF.